This T cell receptor (beta chain) was sequenced for a study of blood T cell repertoires in COVID-19. Germline lookup yields CDR1 MNHNS and CDR2 SASEGT. Trimming at V came to 2 bases and at J to 4 bases, leaving 5 bases not matched to a gene. The length of the CDR3 is 16 residues. In the authors' methods: Amplified reference gene primers provided the basis for estimating nucleated cell counts. Sequencing was performed with immunoSEQ multiplex PCR; in TCRdb, only in-frame clones are kept and a portion is missing. Clonal size and the V and J genes are those of that table, whereas D and trimming came from the DNA. The sample has about 100,000 clones; 88% are singletons.

The receptor's source is a woman aged 60-75 years with acute or convalescent COVID-19. The chain recombines TRBV6-1 with TRBJ2-1; 10 bases map to TRBD2. Sequenced sample: peripheral blood. CDR3 DNA sequence: TGTGCCAGCAGTGAACGGCCTAGCGGGGGATACAATGAGCAGTTCTTC. This encodes CASSERPSGGYNEQFF.